These T cell receptor beta chains were read from a single sample in a study of spatial heterogeneity in lung cancer. TCRdb re-called the 5' RACE reads with MiXCR, one entry per CDR3 protein. The sample consists of 2,500 to 3,500 distinct CDR3 sequences, 5.5% to 7% of them appearing once. The sample in question was normal lung tissue next to the tumor, obtained at surgery. The receptor set was obtained from a male donor with early-stage non-small cell lung cancer. The CDR3 runs from the conserved cysteine through the conserved F or W. Fields, in order: D gene, clone size, V gene, J gene, CDR3 protein, CDR3 DNA. A D gene is named only where the DNA matches it firmly. Not every row has a clone size; where given, it reads once, few, many or a size class.

TRBD1	many	TRBV11-1	TRBJ2-5	CASSPRQGAFGETQYF	TGTGCCAGCAGCCCACGACAGGGGGCTTTCGGAGAGACCCAGTACTTC
-	medium-sized	TRBV4-3	TRBJ2-5	CASSLNSDGETQYF	TGCGCCAGCAGCCTTAACTCGGACGGGGAGACCCAGTACTTC
TRBD2	medium-sized	TRBV20-1	TRBJ2-3	CSAVVSGSEADTQYF	TGCAGTGCCGTGGTTAGCGGGAGTGAGGCAGATACGCAGTATTTT
-	medium-sized	TRBV20-1	TRBJ2-7	CSATPGTPTRSSYEQYF	TGCAGTGCTACCCCCGGGACTCCCACCCGGTCCAGTTACGAGCAGTACTTC
-	medium-sized	TRBV7-9	TRBJ2-5	CASSTIGRETQYF	TGTGCCAGCAGCACTATTGGACGAGAGACCCAGTACTTC
-	many	TRBV5-4	TRBJ2-5	CASSLVGAQETQYF	TGTGCCAGCAGCTTGGTCGGGGCACAAGAGACCCAGTACTTC
-	large	TRBV24-1	TRBJ2-7	CATSSPDSSYEQYF	TGTGCCACCAGTTCCCCGGACAGCTCCTACGAGCAGTACTTC
TRBD1	many	TRBV7-2	TRBJ1-2	CASSFPDRFYGYTF	TGTGCCAGCAGCTTCCCGGACAGGTTCTATGGCTACACCTTC
-	medium-sized	TRBV27	TRBJ2-7	CASSFARGNSYEQYF	TGTGCCAGCAGTTTCGCCAGGGGAAATTCCTACGAGCAGTACTTC
-	medium-sized	TRBV28	TRBJ2-3	CATSSEGSTDTQYF	TGTGCCACCTCTAGTGAGGGGAGCACAGATACGCAGTATTTT
TRBD1	medium-sized	TRBV12-3/TRBV12-4	TRBJ1-6	CASSTGGFSPLHF	TGTGCCAGCAGCACAGGGGGGTTTTCACCCCTCCACTTT
TRBD2	medium-sized	TRBV5-4	TRBJ2-3	CASSPRGGSSTDTQYF	TGTGCCAGCAGCCCGCGGGGGGGGTCTAGCACAGATACGCAGTATTTT
-	-	TRBV30	TRBJ2-7	CAWTGGVYGEQYF	TGTGCCTGGACGGGCGGGGTTTATGGCGAGCAGTACTTC
TRBD2	medium-sized	TRBV27	TRBJ2-1	CASSRTSGLNEQFF	TGTGCCAGCAGTAGGACTAGCGGCTTAAATGAGCAGTTCTTC
-	few	TRBV29-1	TRBJ1-2	CSVGRTFGGYTF	TGCAGCGTGGGGAGGACGTTCGGTGGCTACACCTTC